What follows are 25 T cell receptor beta chains derived from one specimen sequenced in a study of T cell responses to AZD1222 COVID-19 vaccine (dated by TCRdb to the early 2020s). The sample's time point, from its label and the paper: baseline before first vaccination. The method was the immunoSEQ multiplex PCR assay. Sourced from immuneACCESS, this table was stored by TCRdb with only in-frame sequences that have V and J called. A share of the clones is absent; for the studies checked, an unresolved V gene accounts for under half, and the remainder has no known explanation. The sample yields about 120,000 clones; 81% were counted once. In total, the top ten clones hold about 4.5% of the sample. The source was peripheral blood, collected on day 0 of AZD1222 vaccination. These receptors all stem from an adult in good health.

The chain carries TRBV19 and TRBJ1-6; D is unresolved. Trimming cost V 5 bases and J 2 bases, with 10 bases left between them. Germline V gene lookup returns CDR1 LNHDA and CDR2 SQIVND (reference sequence). The CDR3 runs 15 residues. The CDR3 is CASSAQVTYNSPLHF. CDR3 DNA: TGTGCCAGTAGTGCCCAAGTCACCTATAATTCACCCCTCCACTTT.

The chain couples TRBV4-1 to TRBJ1-5, with 8 bases aligning to TRBD1. With V trimmed by 4 bases and J by 5 bases, 7 bases remained unmatched. The CDR3 consists of 15 residues. The germline V gene encodes CDR1 MGHRA and CDR2 YSYEKL. CDR3 in amino acids: CASSRDQGADQPQHF. The CDR3 region has the DNA TGCGCCAGCAGCCGGGATCAGGGGGCGGATCAGCCCCAGCATTTT.

The rearrangement joins TRBV7-8 to TRBJ1-2; 8 nucleotides agree with TRBD1. CDR1 is SGHVS, CDR2 FQNEAQ, per germline. The CDR3 has 15 amino acids. V gave up 5 bases and J gave up 10 bases; unmatched junction bases: 15. The CDR3 spells CASSPRDRQPSHYTF. CDR3 DNA sequence: TGTGCCAGCAGCCCAAGGGACAGGCAACCCTCGCACTACACCTTC.

The V call is TRBV5-6, the J call TRBJ1-2; D perhaps matches TRBD1 (5 bases). CDR1 is SGHDT, CDR2 YYEEEE, per germline. This CDR3 has 12 amino acids. Trimming stripped 7 bases from V and 3 bases from J, with 10 bases between. The DNA of the CDR3 is TGTGCCAGCTCCAGACAGTACTATGGCTACACCTTC. Translating gives CASSRQYYGYTF.

The rearrangement joins TRBV10-2 to TRBJ1-1, with D possibly being TRBD1 (5 bases). The CDR3 consists of 14 residues. V dropped 5 bases and J dropped 3 bases, with 13 bases sitting between them. The germline CDR1 and CDR2 sequences are WSHSY and SAAADI. The CDR3 coding sequence is TGCGCCAGCAGTAACAGGCCCGGGGACACTGAAGCTTTCTTT. This codes for CASSNRPGDTEAFF.

In this sample, this clone turned up once. The chain links TRBV5-1 to TRBJ1-2; 7 bases are shared with TRBD1. The CDR3 loop spans 15 amino acids. The germline V gene has CDR1 SGHRS and CDR2 YFSETQ. After removal of 4 bases from V and 0 bases from J, the junction contained 6 bases not matched to a gene. The CDR3 DNA reads TGCGCCAGCAGCCTTCGACAGGGTACTAACTATGGCTACACCTTC. Its translation is CASSLRQGTNYGYTF.

This clone came up a few times. The chain couples TRBV30 to TRBJ1-1; TRBD1 aligns across 8 bases. CDR3 size: 12 residues. Trimming took 5 bases from V and 8 from J; bases not matched to a gene: 7. Germline lookup yields CDR1 GTSNPN and CDR2 SVGIG (reference sequence). The CDR3 DNA sequence: TGTGCCTGGCGGCGGACAGGGTCCGAAGCTTTCTTT. Translation gives CAWRRTGSEAFF.

The chain is built from TRBV30 and TRBJ2-7, with a possible D match to TRBD2 (5 bases). Germline V CDR1 and CDR2: GTSNPN, SVGIG (reference sequence). The CDR3 covers 16 residues. V gave up 0 bases and J gave up 2 bases, with 17 bases separating them. The CDR3 nucleotides are TGTGCCTGGAGTGTAGGAGGTGCTAGCCCCACCTACGAGCAGTACTTC. Protein sequence: CAWSVGGASPTYEQYF. Supplemented by reference TRBV30 and TRBJ2-7, the full variable domain reads SQTIHQWPATLVQPVGSPLSLECTVEGTSNPNLYWYRQAAGRGLQLLFYSVGIGQISSEVPQNLSASRPQDRQFILSSKKLLLSDSGFYLCAWSVGGASPTYEQYFGPGTRLTVT.

This clone was observed a handful of times. V gene TRBV28 combines with J gene TRBJ1-5, with unresolved D. There are 15 residues in the CDR3. V was shortened by 10 bases and J by 0 bases, with 16 bases between the two germline ends. From germline, CDR1 is MDHEN and CDR2 SYDVKM. CDR3 DNA: TGTGCCATTAAGCTCGGGGTTAATAGCAATCAGCCCCAGCATTTT. It is translated as CAIKLGVNSNQPQHF.

Of note for this clone: The sample contains more than one DNA sequence encoding this CDR3. The V gene is TRBV11-2, the J gene TRBJ2-7, with 10 bases lining up with TRBD2. After removal of 3 bases from V and 5 bases from J, the junction contained 7 bases not matched to a gene. The CDR3 extends over 15 amino acids. Germline V CDR1 and CDR2: SGHAT, FQNNGV. The CDR3 region has the DNA TGTGCCAGCAGCTTGGGAACTAGCGGGACTAACGAGCAGTACTTC. Translation gives CASSLGTSGTNEQYF.

The V call is TRBV19, the J call TRBJ2-7; unclear D gene. V was trimmed by 0 bases and J by 3 bases, leaving 12 bases between them. This CDR3 is 15 amino acids long. Germline assignment: CDR1 LNHDA and CDR2 SQIVND (reference sequence). CDR3 sequence reads: CASSIDFYSNYEQYF. CDR3 bases: TGTGCCAGTAGTATAGATTTCTACAGCAACTACGAGCAGTACTTC.

V usage is TRBV18 and J usage is TRBJ1-1; 12 nucleotides match TRBD1. Germline V gene data show CDR1 as KGHSH and CDR2 as LQKENI. The length of the CDR3 is 18 residues. J lost 4 bases, V lost 1 base, and 10 bases had no gene match. CDR3 nucleotides: TGTGCCAGCTCACCACTCCCCGGGACAGGGGGCTCGGGCACTGAAGCTTTCTTT. Translation gives CASSPLPGTGGSGTEAFF.

The V and J genes are TRBV19 and TRBJ2-3; maybe TRBD2 (7 bases). V was shortened by 3 bases and J by 5 bases, with 15 bases between the two germline ends. The germline gives CDR1 LNHDA, CDR2 SQIVND (reference sequence). The CDR3 loop spans 15 amino acids. The CDR3 loop is CASSMWGGQGDTQYF. CDR3 DNA: TGTGCCAGTAGTATGTGGGGGGGGCAGGGAGATACGCAGTATTTT.

The V call is TRBV6-5, the J call TRBJ1-1; maybe TRBD1 (6 bases). The CDR3 has 15 amino acids. V gave up 6 bases and J gave up 4 bases, with 18 bases separating them. The germline V gene encodes CDR1 MNHEY and CDR2 SVGAGI. The CDR3 is CASRPTGRVGTEAFF. The CDR3 nucleotides read TGTGCCAGCAGACCCACAGGGAGAGTCGGCACTGAAGCTTTCTTT.

The V call is TRBV19, the J call TRBJ2-2; no definite D call. Germline values: CDR1 LNHDA, CDR2 SQIVND (reference sequence). With 0 bases removed from V and 5 bases from J, the gap between germline ends came to 10 bases. The CDR3 is made up of 15 amino acids. The CDR3 is CASSIDKRVTGELFF. In DNA form, the CDR3 reads TGTGCCAGTAGTATAGATAAAAGGGTAACCGGGGAGCTGTTTTTT.

The V and J genes are TRBV5-1 and TRBJ2-5; D is undetermined. V dropped 1 base and J dropped 3 bases, with 13 bases sitting between them. Germline V CDR1 and CDR2: SGHRS, YFSETQ. This CDR3 contains 15 residues. CDR3 DNA sequence: TGCGCCAGCAGCTTGTCCCATAGGGCCGAAGAGACCCAGTACTTC. Encoded protein: CASSLSHRAEETQYF.

The J gene is TRBJ2-5, the V gene TRBV6-5, with D hard to call. Trimming cost V 5 bases and J 2 bases, with 12 bases left between them. The CDR3 is 14 residues long. In germline, CDR1 is MNHEY, CDR2 SVGAGI. The DNA of the CDR3 is TGTGCCAGCAGTCCAGGTCAGGTTCAAGAGACCCAGTACTTC. This gives the protein CASSPGQVQETQYF.

The chain has TRBV6-6 and TRBJ1-1; no clear D. CDR1 is MNHNY, CDR2 SVGAGI, per germline (reference sequence). V was clipped by 0 bases and J by 4 bases, with 3 bases between them. There are 12 residues in the CDR3. In DNA, the CDR3 is TGTGCCAGCAGTTACTCATCCACTGAAGCTTTCTTT. Encoded protein: CASSYSSTEAFF.

V usage is TRBV5-1 and J usage is TRBJ1-1; D gene uncertain. The V gene lost 4 bases and the J gene lost 0 bases, with 13 bases spanning the gap. The germline gives CDR1 SGHRS, CDR2 YFSETQ. The CDR3 has 15 residues. CDR3 bases: TGCGCCAGCAGCCTTGGAATGGGTATGAACACTGAAGCTTTCTTT. Amino acids: CASSLGMGMNTEAFF.

The chain couples TRBV7-9 to TRBJ1-2; 8 bases fit TRBD1. Germline V gene data show CDR1 as SEHNR and CDR2 as FQNEAQ (reference sequence). Unmatched junction bases numbered 2, after V lost 5 bases and J lost 6 bases. This CDR3 contains 12 residues. The CDR3 region is CASSPTGDGYTF. CDR3 DNA sequence: TGTGCCAGCAGCCCGACAGGGGATGGCTACACCTTC.

The chain recombines TRBV6-5 with TRBJ2-5; a weak D match, TRBD1 (5 bases). This CDR3 contains 12 residues. Trimming removed 5 bases from V and 4 bases from J, with 8 bases in between. The germline V gene encodes CDR1 MNHEY and CDR2 SVGAGI. The CDR3 is CASSRDRETQYF. The CDR3 DNA follows: TGTGCCAGCAGTCGAGACAGAGAGACCCAGTACTTC.

This chain connects TRBV18 to TRBJ1-1, with TRBD1 matching over 7 bases. Unmatched junction bases numbered 6, after V lost 1 base and J lost 1 base. The CDR3 is 16 residues long. The germline CDR1 and CDR2 sequences are KGHSH and LQKENI. The CDR3 region is CASSPRSGGGNTEAFF. The CDR3 DNA reads TGTGCCAGCTCACCACGGTCAGGGGGAGGGAACACTGAAGCTTTCTTT.

This clone occurred a few times. V is TRBV27 and J is TRBJ2-7; D is ambiguous. The CDR3 totals 13 residues. CDR1 and CDR2 from the germline V gene are MNHEY and SMNVEV (reference sequence). Trimming took 0 bases from V and 7 from J, leaving 10 bases between them. CDR3 bases: TGTGCCAGCAGTTTATCTCTAGTTGGTGAGCAGTACTTC. Its protein is CASSLSLVGEQYF.

The rearrangement uses TRBV2 and TRBJ1-5; TRBD1 aligns across 10 bases. The V segment lost 4 bases and the J segment 1 base; nucleotides outside the gene matches: 4. Germline assignment: CDR1 SNHLY and CDR2 FYNNEI. The CDR3 runs 16 residues. The CDR3 bases are TGTGCCAGCAGTGGACAGGGGGCTGGAAGCAATCAGCCCCAGCATTTT. The encoded protein is CASSGQGAGSNQPQHF.

The rearrangement uses TRBV24-1 and TRBJ1-2, with D possibly being TRBD1 (6 bases). The CDR3 is made up of 14 amino acids. Deletions cut 3 bases from V and 2 bases from J, with 9 bases between. Per the germline V gene, CDR1 is KGHDR and CDR2 is SFDVKD. The chain's CDR3 is CATSDHRVNYGYTF. CDR3 DNA sequence: TGTGCCACCAGTGATCACAGGGTCAACTATGGCTACACCTTC.